Below, 14 T cell receptor beta chains from the same sample are listed, as sequenced in a study of regulatory T cells in long-lasting Graves disease. Arm-PCR of CDR3 regions and iRepertoire HTBI primers were used to build TCR beta libraries. MiXCR, run by TCRdb on the multiplex PCR reads, gives a single entry per CDR3 protein. The repertoire holds 350,000 to 450,000 distinct CDR3 sequences, with approximately 15% as singletons. Time point defined: newly diagnosed GD, antithyroid drugs for less than 3 months. The TCR library was made from RNA extracted from PBMCs. These records were also assigned to another study, of T cells in Graves' hyperthyroidism and ophthalmopathy.

Sequenced material: peripheral blood mononuclear cells (PBMCs), taken at new diagnosis, from a patient treated with antithyroid drugs. The receptors derive from a middle-aged man with Graves disease.

This clonotype was counted at least ten times. This sequence joins TRBV11-2 and TRBJ2-1; tentatively, D is TRBD1 (5 bases). V was pared by 3 bases and J by 10 bases, with 7 bases between. From germline, CDR1 is SGHAT and CDR2 FQNNGV. CDR3 size: 11 residues. CDR3 protein: CASSLQGEQFF. CDR3 DNA sequence: TGTGCCAGCAGCTTGCAGGGAGAGCAGTTCTTC.

This clonotype has a count of ten or more. V gene TRBV7-8 combines with J gene TRBJ2-1; D uncertain. Trimming pared 5 bases from V and 0 bases from J, leaving 20 bases between. The CDR3 runs to 18 residues. Germline assignment: CDR1 SGHVS and CDR2 FQNEAQ. CDR3 protein: CASSLNPGPFSSYNEQFF. DNA of the CDR3: TGTGCCAGCAGCCTCAACCCCGGGCCTTTTTCCTCCTACAATGAGCAGTTCTTC. Full variable domain (rest looked up from reference TRBV7-8 and TRBJ2-1): GAGVSQSPRYKVAKRGQDVALRCDPISGHVSLFWYQQALGQGPEFLTYFQNEAQLDKSGLPSDRFFAERPEGSVSTLKIQRTQQEDSAVYLCASSLNPGPFSSYNEQFFGPGTRLTVL.

This clonotype has at least ten counts. V usage is TRBV5-1 and J usage is TRBJ2-2; 9 bases match TRBD2. The junction had 3 bases not matched to a gene; V was cut back by 0 bases and J by 3 bases. Germline CDR1 is SGHRS and CDR2 is YFSETQ. This CDR3 contains 16 residues. DNA of the CDR3: TGCGCCAGCAGCTTGGTAGCGGGGGACTACACCGGGGAGCTGTTTTTT. Protein product: CASSLVAGDYTGELFF.

Details on this clonotype: A much larger clone differs by one base, so this may be a read error. The chain couples TRBV27 to TRBJ1-3, with D unclear. CDR1 and CDR2 from the germline V gene are MNHEY and SMNVEV (reference sequence). V was cut by 0 bases and J by 0 bases, with 9 bases left in between. This CDR3 has 16 residues. The CDR3 loop reads CASSLSPPSSGNTIYF. The CDR3 DNA reads TGTGCCAGCAGTTTATCCCCACCGTCCTCTGGAAACACCATATATTTT.

In this sample, this clonotype turned up many times. This chain joins TRBV2 and TRBJ1-2, with 8 bases fitting TRBD1. CDR1 is SNHLY and CDR2 is FYNNEI in the germline V gene. There are 14 residues in the CDR3. V shed 6 bases, J shed 5 bases, and the junction held 8 bases outside the gene matches. The CDR3 DNA reads TGTGCCAGCAGGCCCGGGACAGGTGATTATGGCTACACCTTC. Its translation: CASRPGTGDYGYTF.

The chain couples TRBV4-2 to TRBJ1-1; 7 bases agree with TRBD1. The CDR3 runs to 16 residues. Trimming at V came to 1 base and at J to 3 bases, leaving 8 bases not matched to a gene. Germline V gene lookup returns CDR1 LGHNA and CDR2 YNFKEQ. As DNA, the CDR3 is TGTGCCAGCAGCCAAGCGTTAGACCAGGGGGACACTGAAGCTTTCTTT. As protein: CASSQALDQGDTEAFF.

The table lists this clonotype with many counts. This chain uses TRBV4-1 with TRBJ2-1; D perhaps matches TRBD2 (7 bases). Per the germline V gene, CDR1 is MGHRA and CDR2 is YSYEKL. There are 17 residues in the CDR3. Trimming removed 1 base from V and 8 bases from J, with 21 bases in between. The CDR3 reads CASSQGPLSGGGDEQFF. The CDR3 DNA sequence: TGCGCCAGCAGCCAAGGCCCACTCTCGGGGGGCGGTGATGAGCAGTTCTTC.

There are many counts of this clonotype. V is TRBV28 and J is TRBJ2-3; tentative D call: TRBD2 (5 bases). V was pared by 6 bases and J by 0 bases, with 10 bases between. Germline CDR1 is MDHEN and CDR2 is SYDVKM. The CDR3 is 14 amino acids. CDR3 sequence: CASRDWASTDTQYF. The CDR3 nucleotides read TGTGCCAGCAGGGACTGGGCTAGCACAGATACGCAGTATTTT.

This clonotype was recorded at least ten times. CDR3 nucleotides: TGTGCCAGCAGCTCTGACCCAAGCTCCTACAATGAGCAGTTCTTC. It yields the protein CASSSDPSSYNEQFF. This sequence joins TRBV7-9 and TRBJ2-1; D not resolved. Trimming removed 4 bases from V and 0 bases from J, with 10 bases in between. The CDR3 has 15 residues. CDR1 and CDR2 from the germline V gene are SEHNR and FQNEAQ (reference sequence).

This clonotype was found a few times. The V gene is TRBV28, the J gene TRBJ2-2; no clear D. CDR3 size: 12 residues. The germline gives CDR1 MDHEN, CDR2 SYDVKM. Deletions cut 1 base from V and 9 bases from J, with 6 bases between. CDR3 nucleotides: TGTGCCAGCAGTTTATCGCAGAGGGAGCTGTTTTTT. Its translation is CASSLSQRELFF. Looking up the rest from reference TRBV28 and TRBJ2-2 gives the full variable domain: DVKVTQSSRYLVKRTGEKVFLECVQDMDHENMFWYRQDPGLGLRLIYFSYDVKMKEKGDIPEGYSVSREKKERFSLILESASTNQTSMYLCASSLSQRELFFGEGSRLTVL.

Only a few counts were recorded for this clonotype. The chain employs TRBV20-1 and TRBJ1-4, with D unresolved. The CDR3 extends over 14 amino acids. The V gene's germline CDR1 is DFQATT and CDR2 SNEGSKA (reference sequence). Trimming removed 3 bases from V and 3 bases from J, with 11 bases in between. The CDR3 coding sequence is TGCAGTGCTAGTGGTGGGGAGTCTAATGAAAAACTGTTTTTT. It translates to CSASGGESNEKLFF.

This clonotype has more than one count but fewer than ten. V is TRBV7-9 and J is TRBJ2-1; 8 positions match TRBD2. V trimming: 5 bases; J trimming: 5 bases; junction bases outside the gene matches: 20. Germline V gene sequence: CDR1 SEHNR, CDR2 FQNEAQ (reference sequence). The CDR3 length is 19 residues. CDR3 protein: CASSQTRKRGLVLNNEQFF. The CDR3 DNA sequence: TGTGCCAGCAGCCAGACCCGCAAGCGGGGGTTGGTCCTAAACAATGAGCAGTTCTTC. The variable domain in full, completed from reference TRBV7-9 and TRBJ2-1, reads DTGVSQNPRHKITKRGQNVTFRCDPISEHNRLYWYRQTLGQGPEFLTYFQNEAQLEKSRLLSDRFSAERPKGSFSTLEIQRTEQGDSAMYLCASSQTRKRGLVLNNEQFFGPGTRLTVL.

This clonotype was recorded only once. The gene calls are TRBV12-3 or TRBV12-4 and TRBJ1-5, with 9 bases aligning to TRBD1. After removal of 8 bases from V and 4 bases from J, the junction contained 15 bases not matched to a gene. The CDR3 consists of 17 residues. The CDR3 DNA sequence: TGTGCCAGCGGGAGTCCCGGGACAGGGTCTGGGAATCAGCCCCAGCATTTT. This codes for CASGSPGTGSGNQPQHF.

There are many counts of this clonotype. The chain joins TRBV7-2 to TRBJ2-1; the D gene could be TRBD1 or TRBD2 (5 bases each). The V end lost 5 bases, the J end lost 9 bases, and 14 bases lay between the germline ends. The CDR3 length is 13 residues. Germline V gene lookup returns CDR1 SGHTA and CDR2 FQGNSA. CDR3 nucleotides: TGTGCCAGCAGCGGAACGTGGGGGAGTGAGCAGTTCTTC. Its translation is CASSGTWGSEQFF.